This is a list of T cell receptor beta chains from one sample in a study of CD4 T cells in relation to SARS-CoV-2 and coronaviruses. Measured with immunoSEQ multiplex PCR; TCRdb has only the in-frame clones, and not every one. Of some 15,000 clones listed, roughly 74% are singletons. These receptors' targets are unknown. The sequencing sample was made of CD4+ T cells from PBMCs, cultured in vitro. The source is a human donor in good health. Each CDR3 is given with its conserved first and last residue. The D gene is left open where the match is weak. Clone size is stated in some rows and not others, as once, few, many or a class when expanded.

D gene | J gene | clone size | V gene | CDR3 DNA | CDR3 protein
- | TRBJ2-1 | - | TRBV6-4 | TGTGCCAGCAGTGTGGGAGGGGACAGCAATGAGCAGTTCTTC | CASSVGGDSNEQFF
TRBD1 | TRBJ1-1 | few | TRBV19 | TGTGCCAGTAGTTTCACAGGGGCAATGAACACTGAAGCTTTCTTT | CASSFTGAMNTEAFF
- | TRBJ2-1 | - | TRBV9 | TGTGCCAGCAGCCCTCAGAGCTCAAATGAGCAGTTCTTC | CASSPQSSNEQFF
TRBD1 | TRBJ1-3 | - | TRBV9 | TGTGCCAGCAGCAGACAGGGGGCAAACACCATATATTTT | CASSRQGANTIYF
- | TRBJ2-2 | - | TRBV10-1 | TGCGCCAGCGGAACAGGGCTTTTAACGAACACCGGGGAGCTGTTTTTT | CASGTGLLTNTGELFF
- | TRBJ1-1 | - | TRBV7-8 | TGTGCCAGCACAGGGGAGATGAACACTGAAGCTTTCTTT | CASTGEMNTEAFF
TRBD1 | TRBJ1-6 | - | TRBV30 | TGTGCCTGGAGACCTCGTGGGACAGATAATTCACCCCTCCACTTT | CAWRPRGTDNSPLHF
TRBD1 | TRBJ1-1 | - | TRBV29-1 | TGCAGCGTTCAGGGACAGAGGAACACTGAAGCTTTCTTT | CSVQGQRNTEAFF
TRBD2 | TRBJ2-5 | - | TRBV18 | TGTGCCAGCTCACCACCCAGGGCGGGAGGTCACCAAGAGACCCAGTACTTC | CASSPPRAGGHQETQYF
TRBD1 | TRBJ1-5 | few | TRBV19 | TGTGCCAGTAGTATCAGGGGACAGGGGAATCAGCCCCAGCATTTT | CASSIRGQGNQPQHF
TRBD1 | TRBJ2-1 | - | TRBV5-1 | TGCGCCAGCAGCGCAAGACAGGGGAATTACAATGAGCAGTTCTTC | CASSARQGNYNEQFF
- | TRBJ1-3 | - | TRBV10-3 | TGTGCCATCACTAAAGGGCACTCCATCTCTGGAAACACCATATATTTT | CAITKGHSISGNTIYF
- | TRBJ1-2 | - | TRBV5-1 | TGCGCCAGCAGCTTGGTTCCCGGCTATGGCTACACCTTC | CASSLVPGYGYTF
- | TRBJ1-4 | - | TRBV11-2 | TGTGCCAGCAAATTTGGGCAGCCCAATGAAAAACTGTTTTTT | CASKFGQPNEKLFF
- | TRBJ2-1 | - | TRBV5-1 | TGCGCCAGCAGCCAGTCCGGGACTTCCAAATCCTACAATGAGCAGTTCTTC | CASSQSGTSKSYNEQFF
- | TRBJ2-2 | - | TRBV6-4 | TGTGCCAGCAGTGCGAACACCGGGGAGCTGTTTTTT | CASSANTGELFF
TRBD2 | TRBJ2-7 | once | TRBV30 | TGTGCCTGGAGTGTGAATAGAGCCAGGGGGTTAGCGGGAGGGCCGGGCGAGCAGTACTTC | CAWSVNRARGLAGGPGEQYF
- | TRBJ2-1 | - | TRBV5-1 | TGCGCCAGCAGCTTGGAAGGGGGGTCCTACAATGAGCAGTTCTTC | CASSLEGGSYNEQFF
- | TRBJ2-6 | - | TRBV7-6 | TGTGCCAGCAGCCCTCTATTACCTTCTGGGGCCAACGTCCTGACTTTC | CASSPLLPSGANVLTF
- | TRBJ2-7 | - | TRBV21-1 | TGTGCCAGCAGCAAACCCCGCCCCCGGGGAATCTACGAGCAGTACTTC | CASSKPRPRGIYEQYF
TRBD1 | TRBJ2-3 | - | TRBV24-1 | TGTGCCACCAGTGATGCTACCGGGACAGGGACGTGGGGTCATCAGTATTTT | CATSDATGTGTWGHQYF
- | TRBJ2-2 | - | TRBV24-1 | TGTGCCACCAGTGACCTCACCGGGGAGCTGTTTTTT | CATSDLTGELFF
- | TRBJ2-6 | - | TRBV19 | TGTGCCAGTACCGGCACTCTGCCTAACTCTGGGGCCAACGTCCTGACTTTC | CASTGTLPNSGANVLTF
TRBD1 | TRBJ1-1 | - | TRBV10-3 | TGTGCCATCAGTGGCGCCGGGACAGGGGCTTTCTTT | CAISGAGTGAFF
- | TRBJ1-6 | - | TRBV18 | TGTGCCAGCTCGTTGGCCTCGGTTGGGAATTCACCCCTCCACTTT | CASSLASVGNSPLHF
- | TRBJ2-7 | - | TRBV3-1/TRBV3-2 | TGTGCCAGCAGCCTCTTCAGGGCGTCCCATCCCTACGAGCAGTACTTC | CASSLFRASHPYEQYF
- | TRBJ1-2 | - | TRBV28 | TGTGCCAGCACGATCGGGGACGGATACTATGGCTACACCTTC | CASTIGDGYYGYTF
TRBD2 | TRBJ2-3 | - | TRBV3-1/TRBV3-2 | TGTGCCAGCAGCCAAGCGGGAGGGTTCGCAGATACGCAGTATTTT | CASSQAGGFADTQYF
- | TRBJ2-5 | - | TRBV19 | TGTGCCAGTAGTATCCAGGGCGGGGAGACCCAGTACTTC | CASSIQGGETQYF
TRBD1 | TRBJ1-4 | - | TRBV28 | TGTGCCAGCAGTTCATTGTTGGGCAGGGGGGTTACTAATGAAAAACTGTTTTTT | CASSSLLGRGVTNEKLFF
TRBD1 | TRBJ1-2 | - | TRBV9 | TGTGCCAGCAGCGCCCAGACAGGGAGTGGCTACACCTTC | CASSAQTGSGYTF
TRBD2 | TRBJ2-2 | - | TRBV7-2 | TGTGCCAGCAGCTTCGGAGCGGGAGGAGACACCGGGGAGCTGTTTTTT | CASSFGAGGDTGELFF
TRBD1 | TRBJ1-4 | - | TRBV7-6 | TGTGCCAGCAGCTTAGCGGTCCGGGACAGGGGGCCCCGTAATGAAAAACTGTTTTTT | CASSLAVRDRGPRNEKLFF
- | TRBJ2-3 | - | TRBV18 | TGTGCCAGCTCACCACTAGAAGTAAGTCCTGGGACAGATACGCAGTATTTT | CASSPLEVSPGTDTQYF
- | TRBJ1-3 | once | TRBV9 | TGTGCCAGCTCCGCACAGCCTGGAAACACCATATATTTT | CASSAQPGNTIYF
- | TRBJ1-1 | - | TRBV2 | TGTGCCAGCACCGAAACTCGGGACATTGGGGAAGCTTTCTTT | CASTETRDIGEAFF
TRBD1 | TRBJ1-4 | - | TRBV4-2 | TGTGCCAGCAGCCAATCAAGGGACAGTCTAGAAAAACTGTTTTTT | CASSQSRDSLEKLFF
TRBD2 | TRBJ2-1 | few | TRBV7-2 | TGTGCCAGCAGCCAAAAAGTGGGGATAGCGGGAGTCAATGAGCAGTTCTTC | CASSQKVGIAGVNEQFF
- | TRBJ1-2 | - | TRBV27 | TGTGCCAGCAGTTTATCGCGGGCGGGTAACTATGGCTACACCTTC | CASSLSRAGNYGYTF
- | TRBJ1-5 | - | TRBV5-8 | TGTGCCAGCAGCTTGGGGGGAATGGGGGGCCCCCCGGGGCATCAGCCCCAGCATTTT | CASSLGGMGGPPGHQPQHF
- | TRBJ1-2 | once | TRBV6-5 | TGTGCCAGCAGTTACTCGACAGGCGGCCATGGCTACACCTTC | CASSYSTGGHGYTF
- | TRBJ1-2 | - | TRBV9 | TGTGCCAGCAGCGTAGCTAGTTCGGGAGGCTACACCTTC | CASSVASSGGYTF
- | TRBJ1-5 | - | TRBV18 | TGTGCCAGCTCACCAACGGAATATCAGCCCCAGCATTTT | CASSPTEYQPQHF
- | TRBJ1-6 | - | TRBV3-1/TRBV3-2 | TGTGCCAGCAGCCAAAATATCGGGGGGAGCTCCTATAATTCACCCCTCCACTTT | CASSQNIGGSSYNSPLHF
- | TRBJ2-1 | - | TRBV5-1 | TGCGCCAGCAGCTTGGAGGTTCAGACCTCCTACAATGAGCAGTTCTTC | CASSLEVQTSYNEQFF
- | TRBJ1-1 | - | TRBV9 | TGTGCCAGCAGCGCTCAGGGGAACACTGAAGCTTTCTTT | CASSAQGNTEAFF
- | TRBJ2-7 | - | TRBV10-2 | TGCGCCAGCTTAGTCTACGAGCAGTACTTC | CASLVYEQYF
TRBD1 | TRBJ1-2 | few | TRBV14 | TGTGCCAGCAGCCCGGGACAGGGGCGTTATGGCTACACCTTC | CASSPGQGRYGYTF
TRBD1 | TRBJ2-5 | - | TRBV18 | TGTGCCAGCTCACCGAGGCCGGGACAGGGGGCGCGACAAGAGACCCAGTACTTC | CASSPRPGQGARQETQYF
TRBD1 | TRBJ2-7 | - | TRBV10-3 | TGTGCCATCAGGATGACAGGGGGCGACGAGCAGTACTTC | CAIRMTGGDEQYF
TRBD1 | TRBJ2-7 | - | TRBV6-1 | TGTGCCAGCAGTGAAGTGGACAGGGTATCCGAGCAGTACTTC | CASSEVDRVSEQYF
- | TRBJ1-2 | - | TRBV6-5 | TGTGCCAGCAGTTACGGGCAGGGTAACTATGGCTACACCTTC | CASSYGQGNYGYTF
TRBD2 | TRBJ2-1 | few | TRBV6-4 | TGTGCCAGCAGTGAAACTAGCGGGGATTACAATGAGCAGTTCTTC | CASSETSGDYNEQFF
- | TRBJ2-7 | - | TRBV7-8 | TGTGCCAGCACCCAGCGACAGTCTCACTACGAGCAGTACTTC | CASTQRQSHYEQYF